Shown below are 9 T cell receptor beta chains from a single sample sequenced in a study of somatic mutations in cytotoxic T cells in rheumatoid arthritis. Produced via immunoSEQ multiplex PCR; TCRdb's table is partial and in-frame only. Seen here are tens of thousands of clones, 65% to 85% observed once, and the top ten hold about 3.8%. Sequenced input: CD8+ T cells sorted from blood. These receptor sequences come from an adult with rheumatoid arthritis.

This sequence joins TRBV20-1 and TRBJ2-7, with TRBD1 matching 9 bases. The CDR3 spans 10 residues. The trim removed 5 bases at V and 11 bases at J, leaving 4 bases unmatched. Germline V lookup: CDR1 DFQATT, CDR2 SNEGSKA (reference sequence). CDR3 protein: CSASRDREYF. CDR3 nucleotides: TGCAGTGCTTCCCGGGACAGGGAGTACTTC.

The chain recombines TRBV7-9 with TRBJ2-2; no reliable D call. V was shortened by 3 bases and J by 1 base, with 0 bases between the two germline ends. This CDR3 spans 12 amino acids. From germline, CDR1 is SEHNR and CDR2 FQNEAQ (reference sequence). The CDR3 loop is CASSLNTGELFF. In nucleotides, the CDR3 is TGTGCCAGCAGCTTGAACACCGGGGAGCTGTTTTTT.

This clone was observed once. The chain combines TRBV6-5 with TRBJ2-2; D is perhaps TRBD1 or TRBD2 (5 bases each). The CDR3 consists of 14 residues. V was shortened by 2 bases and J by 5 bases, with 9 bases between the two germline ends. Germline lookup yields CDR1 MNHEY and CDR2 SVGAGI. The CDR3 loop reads CASSYDSGTGELFF. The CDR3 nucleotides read TGTGCCAGCAGTTACGACAGCGGAACCGGGGAGCTGTTTTTT.

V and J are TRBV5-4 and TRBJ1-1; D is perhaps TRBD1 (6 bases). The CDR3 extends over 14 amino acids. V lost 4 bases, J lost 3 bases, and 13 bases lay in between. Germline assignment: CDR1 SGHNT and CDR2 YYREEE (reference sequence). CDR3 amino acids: CASSPENRDTEAFF. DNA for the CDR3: TGTGCCAGCAGCCCAGAGAACAGGGACACTGAAGCTTTCTTT.

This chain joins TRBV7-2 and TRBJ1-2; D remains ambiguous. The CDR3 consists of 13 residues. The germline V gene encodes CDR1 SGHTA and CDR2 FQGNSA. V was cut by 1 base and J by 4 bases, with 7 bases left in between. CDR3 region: CASSLVELYGYTF. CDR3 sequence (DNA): TGTGCCAGCAGCTTAGTAGAACTCTATGGCTACACCTTC.

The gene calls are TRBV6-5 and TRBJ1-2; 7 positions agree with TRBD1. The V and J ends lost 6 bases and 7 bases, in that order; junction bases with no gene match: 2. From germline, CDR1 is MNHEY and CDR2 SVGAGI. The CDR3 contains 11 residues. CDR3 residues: CASSQGVGYTF. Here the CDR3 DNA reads TGTGCCAGCAGCCAGGGGGTTGGCTACACCTTC.

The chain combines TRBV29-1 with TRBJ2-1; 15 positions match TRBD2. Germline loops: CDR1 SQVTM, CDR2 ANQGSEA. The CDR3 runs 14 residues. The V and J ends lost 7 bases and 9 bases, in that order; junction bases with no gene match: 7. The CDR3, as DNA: TGCAGCGCCACGGGACTAGCGGGGGGTAGTGAGCAGTTCTTC. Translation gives CSATGLAGGSEQFF.

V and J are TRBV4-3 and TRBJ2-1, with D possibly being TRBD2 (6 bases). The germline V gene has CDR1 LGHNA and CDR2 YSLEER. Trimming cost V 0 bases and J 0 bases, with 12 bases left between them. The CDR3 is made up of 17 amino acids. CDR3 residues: CASSQDRGGSSYNEQFF. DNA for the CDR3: TGCGCCAGCAGCCAAGATAGGGGAGGCAGCTCCTACAATGAGCAGTTCTTC.

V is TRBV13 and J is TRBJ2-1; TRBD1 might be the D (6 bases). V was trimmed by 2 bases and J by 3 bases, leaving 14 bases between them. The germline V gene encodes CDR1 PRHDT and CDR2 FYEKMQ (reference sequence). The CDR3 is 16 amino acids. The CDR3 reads CASSLWEGDIYNEQFF. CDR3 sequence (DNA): TGTGCCAGCAGCTTATGGGAAGGGGACATCTACAATGAGCAGTTCTTC. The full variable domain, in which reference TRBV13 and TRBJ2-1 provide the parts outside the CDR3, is AAGVIQSPRHLIKEKRETATLKCYPIPRHDTVYWYQQGPGQDPQFLISFYEKMQSDKGSIPDRFSAQQFSDYHSELNMSSLELGDSALYFCASSLWEGDIYNEQFFGPGTRLTVL.